What follows are 26 T cell receptor beta chains derived from one specimen sequenced in a study of T cells expressing NK-cell markers. TCRdb reanalyzed the 5' RACE reads, giving one entry per CDR3 protein sequence and no DNA. This table lists 200,000 to 300,000 distinct CDR3 sequences. Sequencing was done on a sample of blood T cells: a sorted CD56 or NKG2C T cell subset, CD4+ or CD8+ T cells, or bulk PBMC T cells (not recorded which). The receptors were sampled from a man between 18 and 35 years old in good health.

The chain joins TRBV12-3 or TRBV12-4 to TRBJ2-7; TCRdb's D gene call, TRBD2, goes unchecked for lack of DNA. CDR3 size: 14 residues. The CDR3 loop reads CASRTSGSSYEQYF.

The chain uses TRBV7-2 and TRBJ2-5; as DNA is missing, the TRBD1 call by TCRdb cannot be tested. CDR1 and CDR2 from the germline V gene are SGHTA and FQGNSA. CDR3 length: 15 amino acids. The CDR3 sequence is CASSSQRDISETQYF.

The chain is built from TRBV12-3 or TRBV12-4 and TRBJ2-2. This CDR3 is built from 15 residues. The CDR3 reads CASSFEGRLTGELFF.

The CDR3 spells CSVLIAGLTDTQYF. This chain uses TRBV29-1 with TRBJ2-3; lacking DNA, the TRBD2 call made by TCRdb goes unchecked. Germline V CDR1 and CDR2: SQVTM, ANQGSEA. The CDR3 is 14 residues long.

The J gene is TRBJ2-2, the V gene TRBV20-1; the D call from TCRdb, TRBD1, cannot be confirmed without DNA. This CDR3 has 14 amino acids. From germline, CDR1 is DFQATT and CDR2 SNEGSKA (reference sequence). CDR3 region: CSAREARGWGELFF.

The chain carries TRBV19 and TRBJ1-1. Germline V CDR1 and CDR2: LNHDA, SQIVND (reference sequence). The CDR3 is 13 residues long. CDR3: CASSFGMNTEAFF.

V usage is TRBV12-3 or TRBV12-4 and J usage is TRBJ2-2; TCRdb designates TRBD1, a call that cannot be tested without DNA. The CDR3 sequence is 14 residues long. Here the CDR3 reads CASTPFTNTGELFF.

The V and J genes are TRBV25-1 and TRBJ2-1; TCRdb names TRBD1, which stays unverified in the absence of DNA. Germline V CDR1 and CDR2: MGHDK, SYGVNS. This CDR3 is built from 15 residues. CDR3 sequence reads: CASSEWGTGANEQFF.

V gene TRBV29-1 combines with J gene TRBJ2-7. The CDR3 covers 13 residues. The germline V gene has CDR1 SQVTM and CDR2 ANQGSEA. This chain's CDR3 is CSVGSDPSYEQYF.

The chain is built from TRBV4-2 and TRBJ2-1; TCRdb picks TRBD1, but there is no DNA to check that call. The CDR3 covers 15 residues. Per the germline V gene, CDR1 is LGHNA and CDR2 is YNFKEQ. The chain's CDR3 is CASSAEGARFDEQFF.

The chain uses TRBV5-4 and TRBJ2-3; TCRdb's D call of TRBD2 is untestable without DNA. From germline, CDR1 is SGHNT and CDR2 YYREEE (reference sequence). The CDR3 runs to 16 residues. CDR3 region: CASSPDLAISTDTQYF. Using reference TRBV5-4 and TRBJ2-3 for the parts outside the CDR3, the full variable domain is ETGVTQSPTHLIKTRGQQVTLRCSSQSGHNTVSWYQQALGQGPQFIFQYYREEENGRGNFPPRFSGLQFPNYSSELNVNALELDDSALYLCASSPDLAISTDTQYFGPGTRLTVL.

V and J are TRBV7-3 and TRBJ2-2; TCRdb's D gene call, TRBD2, goes unchecked for lack of DNA. The CDR3 covers 15 residues. Germline lookup yields CDR1 SGHTA and CDR2 FQGTGA. This CDR3 is CASSSGGVNTGELFF. Variable domain in full (rest from reference TRBV7-3 and TRBJ2-2): GAGVSQTPSNKVTEKGKYVELRCDPISGHTALYWYRQSLGQGPEFLIYFQGTGAADDSGLPNDRFFAVRPEGSVSTLKIQRTERGDSAVYLCASSSGGVNTGELFFGEGSRLTVL.

The genes are TRBV5-1 and TRBJ2-1; the D call of TRBD1 rests on TCRdb alone, since no DNA is present to check it. Germline-derived CDR1 and CDR2 are SGHRS and YFSETQ. The CDR3 covers 15 residues. CDR3 sequence: CASSKGTGRGNEQSF.

The rearrangement joins TRBV27 to TRBJ2-7; TCRdb's D call of TRBD2 is untestable without DNA. Germline V gene data show CDR1 as MNHEY and CDR2 as SMNVEV (reference sequence). The CDR3 has 14 residues. The CDR3 sequence: CASSRYFSDYEQYF.

The chain carries TRBV7-9 and TRBJ2-1; the TRBD1 assignment by TCRdb is unverifiable without DNA. CDR3 length: 15 residues. Germline V lookup: CDR1 SEHNR, CDR2 FQNEAQ (reference sequence). The CDR3 here is CASSPGQGNDLGQFF.

The chain has TRBV19 and TRBJ1-3; TCRdb selects TRBD1, and the lack of DNA leaves this call unchecked. The V gene's germline CDR1 is LNHDA and CDR2 SQIVND (reference sequence). CDR3 length: 15 residues. This CDR3 is CASANQGAAGNTIYF.

The rearrangement uses TRBV19 and TRBJ2-7; TCRdb gives TRBD1 as the D gene, but with no DNA this cannot be confirmed. CDR1 and CDR2 from the germline V gene are LNHDA and SQIVND (reference sequence). The CDR3 has 13 amino acids. CDR3 residues: CASSIDGGVWQYF.

The chain carries TRBV7-8 and TRBJ1-1. CDR1 SGHVS and CDR2 FQNEAQ come from the germline V gene. This CDR3 is built from 15 residues. The CDR3 protein is CASSLSRVMNTEAFF.

CDR3 residues: CASSPGTPKETQYF. V is TRBV6-1 and J is TRBJ2-5; the D gene TCRdb calls, TRBD1, cannot be checked with no DNA. CDR3 size: 14 residues. Per germline, CDR1 MNHNS and CDR2 SASEGT.

CDR3 sequence: CASSLGSSGGHQPQHF. The chain uses TRBV5-5 and TRBJ1-5; the D call from TCRdb, TRBD1, cannot be confirmed without DNA. The CDR3 runs 16 residues. Germline CDR1 reads SGHKS; CDR2 reads YYEKEE (reference sequence).

This chain connects TRBV20-1 to TRBJ2-3; TCRdb reports TRBD2, a call that lacks DNA to check it against. The germline gives CDR1 DFQATT, CDR2 SNEGSKA (reference sequence). This CDR3 has 15 residues. This CDR3 reads CSAQSTSGSTDTQYF.

The chain combines TRBV9 with TRBJ2-3; the D call of TRBD1 rests on TCRdb alone, since no DNA is present to check it. Germline CDR1 reads SGDLS; CDR2 reads YYNGEE. The CDR3 runs 16 residues. CDR3 region: CASSVEGSSGTSTQYF.

CDR3 region: CASSTSGSEETQYF. The gene calls are TRBV12-3 or TRBV12-4 and TRBJ2-5. The CDR3 totals 14 residues.

This rearrangement joins TRBV6-1 to TRBJ1-5. The CDR3 is made up of 13 amino acids. Germline CDR1 is MNHNS and CDR2 is SASEGT. CDR3 loop: CASSEAGGQPQHF.

The genes are TRBV18 and TRBJ2-3; TCRdb reports TRBD1, a call that lacks DNA to check it against. Germline V gene lookup returns CDR1 KGHSH and CDR2 LQKENI. The CDR3 consists of 17 residues. CDR3 residues: CASSPSRAGAMADTQYF.

The chain has TRBV5-1 and TRBJ2-1; TCRdb selects TRBD2, and the lack of DNA leaves this call unchecked. This CDR3 comprises 16 residues. Per the germline V gene, CDR1 is SGHRS and CDR2 is YFSETQ. CDR3 region: CASSLDSLAHRDEQFF.